This T cell receptor beta chain appears in the sequencing data of a study of blood T cell repertoires in COVID-19. Overall study context: Whether acute or convalescent, the COVID-19 samples came from the United States, Italy and Spain. T cells, B-cell-depleted T cells, or PBMCs provided the cDNA or gDNA that served as material.

This clone has a single count. The data were produced by immunoSEQ multiplex PCR, yet TCRdb's version contains in-frame clones alone and is incomplete. The table includes around 160,000 clones, more than 70% detected once. In germline, CDR1 is SGHRS, CDR2 YFSETQ. The CDR3 has 15 residues. V was pared by 4 bases and J by 4 bases, with 9 bases of the junction left unmatched. The sample comprised peripheral blood. V gene TRBV5-1 combines with J gene TRBJ2-5; 8 bases map to TRBD1. The clonotype comes from a man aged 55-75 years with active or convalescent COVID-19. The CDR3 nucleotides read TGCGCCAGCAGCCTGGTGGCGGACAGGGTAGAGACCCAGTACTTC. Amino acids: CASSLVADRVETQYF.